The source of this T cell receptor beta chain is a study of CD8+ T cells in alopecia areata. About the study: Those treated were given oral tofacitinib at 5 to 10 mg twice daily.

cDNA prepared by RNA extraction and subsequent reverse transcription served as the template for sequencing. The repertoire was sequenced with immunoSEQ multiplex PCR; TCRdb's copy has only in-frame clones and lacks some. The repertoire holds 190,000 or so clones, with 58% as singletons. There are 16 residues in the CDR3. Trimming pared 2 bases from V and 0 bases from J, leaving 8 bases between. Germline V gene sequence: CDR1 MNHEY, CDR2 SMNVEV (reference sequence). Treatment meaning: oral pan-JAK inhibitor, 5-10 mg twice daily. Lesional scalp punch biopsies and peripheral blood came from alopecia areata patients. Findings and caveats of the study: An increase in clonality over normal scalp was evident in lesional scalp, especially alopecia totalis/universalis. Clonality in the scalp and expanded CD8+ clones ranked among the top 100 were significantly decreased by tofacitinib.

The table lists this clone with a few counts. Its specificity is not known. The V gene is TRBV27, the J gene TRBJ1-6; D not certain. The clonotype originates from a human donor with alopecia areata. Specimen: CD8+ T cells sorted from blood, collected at week 24, from a patient treated with tofacitinib. The CDR3 bases are TGTGCCAGCAGTTTAACAACCAGCTCCTATAATTCACCCCTCCACTTT. Protein product: CASSLTTSSYNSPLHF.